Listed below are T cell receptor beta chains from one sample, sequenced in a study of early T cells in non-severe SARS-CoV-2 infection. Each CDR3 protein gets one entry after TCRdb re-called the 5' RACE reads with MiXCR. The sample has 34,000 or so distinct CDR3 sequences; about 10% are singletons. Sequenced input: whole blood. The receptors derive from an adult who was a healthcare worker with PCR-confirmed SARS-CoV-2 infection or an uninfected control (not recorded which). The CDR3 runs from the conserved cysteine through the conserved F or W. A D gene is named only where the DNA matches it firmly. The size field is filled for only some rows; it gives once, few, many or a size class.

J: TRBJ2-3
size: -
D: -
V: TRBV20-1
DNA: TGCAGTGCCGGAGACAGATTCACAGATACGCAGTATTTT
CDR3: CSAGDRFTDTQYF

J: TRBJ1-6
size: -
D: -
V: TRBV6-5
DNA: TGTGCCAGCAGACGAGGGGTTGGTTCACCCCTCCACTTT
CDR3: CASRRGVGSPLHF

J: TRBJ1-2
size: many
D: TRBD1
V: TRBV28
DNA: TGTGCCAGCAGCCTGGCCGGGACAGGGTATCGCTACACCTTC
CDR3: CASSLAGTGYRYTF

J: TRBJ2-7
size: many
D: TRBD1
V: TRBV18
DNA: TGTGCCAGCTCCCCCGGGACAGAGAGTTACGAGCAGTACTTC
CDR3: CASSPGTESYEQYF

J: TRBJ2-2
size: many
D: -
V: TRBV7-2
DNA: TGTGCCAGCAGCTCAGAGTACACCGGGGAGCTGTTTTTT
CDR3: CASSSEYTGELFF

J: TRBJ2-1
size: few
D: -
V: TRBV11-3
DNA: TGTGCCAGCAGCCTAGGGCGTTACAATGAGCAGTTCTTC
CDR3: CASSLGRYNEQFF

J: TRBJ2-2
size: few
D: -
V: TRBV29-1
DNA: TGCAGCGTTGGCGGCGTTGGCACCGGGGAGCTGTTTTTT
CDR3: CSVGGVGTGELFF

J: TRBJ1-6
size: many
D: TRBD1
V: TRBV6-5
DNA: TGTGCCAGCAGACCCGGGACAGGGTATAATTCACCCCTCCACTTT
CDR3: CASRPGTGYNSPLHF

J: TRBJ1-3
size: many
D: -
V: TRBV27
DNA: TGTGCCACCCGGCCGAGCTCTGGAAACACCATATATTTT
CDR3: CATRPSSGNTIYF

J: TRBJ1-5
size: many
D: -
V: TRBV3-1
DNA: TGTGCCAGCAGCTCGACACCTCAGGGCAATCAGCCCCAGCATTTT
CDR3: CASSSTPQGNQPQHF

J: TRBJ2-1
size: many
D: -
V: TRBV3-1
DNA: TGTGCCAGCAGCCAGGAACGGTGGGCCTCCTACAATGAGCAGTTCTTC
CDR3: CASSQERWASYNEQFF

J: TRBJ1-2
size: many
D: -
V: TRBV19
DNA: TGTGCCAGTAGTATCTCTCACGAAGGAGTCGATGGCTACACCTTC
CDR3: CASSISHEGVDGYTF

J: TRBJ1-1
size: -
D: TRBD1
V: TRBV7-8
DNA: TGTGCCAGCAGCTTAGCCAGGGGGATGGGGGAAGCTTTCTTT
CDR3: CASSLARGMGEAFF

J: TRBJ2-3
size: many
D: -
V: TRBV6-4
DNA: TGTGCCAGCAGTGACGGGACTAGCACAGATACGCAGTATTTT
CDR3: CASSDGTSTDTQYF

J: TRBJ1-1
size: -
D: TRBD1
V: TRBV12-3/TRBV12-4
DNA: TGTGCCAGCAGCATCGTCGGGACAGATAACACTGAAGCTTTCTTT
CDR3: CASSIVGTDNTEAFF

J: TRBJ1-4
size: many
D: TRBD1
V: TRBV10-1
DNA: TGCGCCAGCAGGGCCACAGGGGGCCCTTCTACTAATGAAAAACTGTTTTTT
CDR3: CASRATGGPSTNEKLFF

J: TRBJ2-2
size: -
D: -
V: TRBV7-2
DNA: TGTGCCAGCAGCTTAGGACTAGTACCAACCGGGGAGCTGTTTTTT
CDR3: CASSLGLVPTGELFF

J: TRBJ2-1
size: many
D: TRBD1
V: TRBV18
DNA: TGTGCCAGCTCACCACCGGGGACAGCCAACAATGAGCAGTTCTTC
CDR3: CASSPPGTANNEQFF

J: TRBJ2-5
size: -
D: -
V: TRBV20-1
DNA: TGCAGTGCAACAGGGGGTTTAGGGACTAGTCTTACAGAGACCCAGTACTTC
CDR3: CSATGGLGTSLTETQYF

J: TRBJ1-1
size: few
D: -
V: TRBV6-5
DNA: TGTGCCACGCGGACACCCACTGAAGCTTTCTTT
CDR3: CATRTPTEAFF

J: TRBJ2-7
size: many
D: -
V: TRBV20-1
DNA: TGCAGTGCAGAACGCCGGGACACTGGCTCCTACGAGCAGTACTTC
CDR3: CSAERRDTGSYEQYF

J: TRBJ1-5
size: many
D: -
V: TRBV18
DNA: TGTGCCAGCTCATCACAGCCTGGACAGTATAGCAATCAGCCCCAGCATTTT
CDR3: CASSSQPGQYSNQPQHF

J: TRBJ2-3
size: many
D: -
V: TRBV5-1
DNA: TGCGCCAGCAGCTTGGCCCCCAAAGATACGCAGTATTTT
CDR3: CASSLAPKDTQYF

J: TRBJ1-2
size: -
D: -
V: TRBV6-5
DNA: TGTGCCAGCAGTTACTCCAGGAGCTATGGCTACACCTTC
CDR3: CASSYSRSYGYTF

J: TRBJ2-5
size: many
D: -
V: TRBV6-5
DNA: TGTGCCAGCAGCCGCGAACAGGCCCCCCAGTACTTC
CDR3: CASSREQAPQYF

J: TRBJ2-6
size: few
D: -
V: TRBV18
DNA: TGTGCCAGCTCACCAGGGATCCCCATGGGAGGGGCCAACGTCCTGACTTTC
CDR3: CASSPGIPMGGANVLTF

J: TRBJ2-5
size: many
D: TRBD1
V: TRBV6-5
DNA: TGTGCCAGCAGTTACGGGGGGACAGGGTTGTTTGAGACCCAGTACTTC
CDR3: CASSYGGTGLFETQYF

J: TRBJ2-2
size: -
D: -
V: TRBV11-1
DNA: TGTGCCAGCAGCTTATACGGGCGGACCGGGGAGCTGTTTTTT
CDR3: CASSLYGRTGELFF

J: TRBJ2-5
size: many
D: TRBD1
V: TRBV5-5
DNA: TGTGCCAGCAGCTGGGGGAAAAAGGCGGACAGGGAGACCCAGTACTTC
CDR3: CASSWGKKADRETQYF

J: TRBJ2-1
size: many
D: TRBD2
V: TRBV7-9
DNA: TGTGCCAGCAGCTTTCAAAGCGGGGGAGGCTCCAATGAGCAGTTCTTC
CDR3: CASSFQSGGGSNEQFF

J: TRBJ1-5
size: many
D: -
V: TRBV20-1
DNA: TGCAGTGCTAGAATCCAGGGAAGGGGCAATCAGCCCCAGCATTTT
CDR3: CSARIQGRGNQPQHF

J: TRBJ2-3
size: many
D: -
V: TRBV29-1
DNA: TGCAGCGTTGAAGGTCTCCTGGGGGCGGGCACAGATACGCAGTATTTT
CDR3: CSVEGLLGAGTDTQYF

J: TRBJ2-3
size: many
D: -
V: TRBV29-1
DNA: TGCAGCGCTGGGGCTAGCCGTTTCACAGATACGCAGTATTTT
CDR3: CSAGASRFTDTQYF

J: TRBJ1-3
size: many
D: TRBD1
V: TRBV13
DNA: TGTGCCAGCAGCTTAGGGCAGGGGGCGCCTGGAAACACCATATATTTT
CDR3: CASSLGQGAPGNTIYF

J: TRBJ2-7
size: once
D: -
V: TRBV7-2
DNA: TGTGCCAGCAACCTAGGCTACGGAGCCTACGAGCAGTACTTC
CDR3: CASNLGYGAYEQYF